This T cell receptor (beta chain) was sequenced during a study of glioma-infiltrating T cells after dendritic cell vaccination. Study in general: Dendritic cell vaccine was injected intradermally three times, biweekly.

The trim removed 5 bases at V and 2 bases at J, leaving 3 bases unmatched. Germline CDR1 MNHNS, CDR2 SASEGT. CDR3 length: 14 amino acids. Libraries were prepared by immunoSEQ multiplex PCR; TCRdb keeps only in-frame clonotypes and omits some of them. The sample lists 98,000 or so clones, about 85% occurring once. Time point of the sample: after dendritic cell vaccination, including at tumor progression/relapse. Only patients with spare fresh-frozen tumor and over two years of follow-up were included. Blood PBMC samples: pre-vaccination, two weeks post third vaccination, and at tumor progression. The chain joins TRBV6-1 to TRBJ1-3; 7 bases line up with TRBD1. Here the sequenced sample was blood, taken after dendritic cell vaccination. The clonotype comes from a human donor with glioblastoma. Written as DNA, the CDR3 is TGTGCCAGCAGTCTGGGACAGCCTGGAAACACCATATATTTT. This encodes CASSLGQPGNTIYF.